These T cell receptor beta chains were read from a single sample in a study of blood T cell repertoires in COVID-19. Method: immunoSEQ multiplex PCR; TCRdb's copy keeps in-frame clones and lacks some. The sample contains fewer than 200,000 clones, about 88% of which appear only once. Sequenced: peripheral blood. The receptor set was obtained from a man in his forties with active or convalescent COVID-19. The CDR3 runs from the conserved cysteine through the conserved F or W. Fields, in order: V gene, J gene, CDR3 protein.

V gene: TRBV28
J gene: TRBJ1-1
CDR3 protein: CASSRAGQGQAFF

V gene: TRBV25-1
J gene: TRBJ1-6
CDR3 protein: CATVGQAVNLDYSPLHF

V gene: TRBV11-2
J gene: TRBJ1-4
CDR3 protein: CASSLVFGEKLFF

V gene: TRBV7-9
J gene: TRBJ1-2
CDR3 protein: CASSLDRRGGYTF

V gene: TRBV11-2
J gene: TRBJ1-6
CDR3 protein: CASSLEDRGSLHF

V gene: TRBV5-1
J gene: TRBJ2-7
CDR3 protein: CASSAGPYEQYF

V gene: TRBV20-1
J gene: TRBJ2-1
CDR3 protein: CSARETAKQFF

V gene: TRBV27
J gene: TRBJ2-7
CDR3 protein: CASSLSHRLNPYEQYF

V gene: TRBV19
J gene: TRBJ1-2
CDR3 protein: CASSSPGTGGNGGYTF

V gene: TRBV11-2
J gene: TRBJ1-3
CDR3 protein: CASSLRRTGTTGNTIYF

V gene: TRBV7-9
J gene: TRBJ2-7
CDR3 protein: CASSLFGTGYEQYF

V gene: TRBV28
J gene: TRBJ2-7
CDR3 protein: CATGTADYEQYF

V gene: TRBV5-4
J gene: TRBJ2-3
CDR3 protein: CASSLNRGTDTQYF

V gene: TRBV28
J gene: TRBJ1-6
CDR3 protein: CAMREAYNSPLHF

V gene: TRBV7-2
J gene: TRBJ2-7
CDR3 protein: CASSLAGASPSYEQYF

V gene: TRBV15
J gene: TRBJ1-1
CDR3 protein: CATSRGGMNTEAFF

V gene: TRBV7-2
J gene: TRBJ2-1
CDR3 protein: CASSLVTSGDHEQFF

V gene: TRBV7-9
J gene: TRBJ1-2
CDR3 protein: CASSSQGTNYGYTF

V gene: TRBV6-5
J gene: TRBJ1-1
CDR3 protein: CASSYSVDTEAFF

V gene: TRBV28
J gene: TRBJ1-1
CDR3 protein: CASIQNTEAFF

V gene: TRBV28
J gene: TRBJ1-1
CDR3 protein: CASIWGTGTEAFF

V gene: TRBV30
J gene: TRBJ1-5
CDR3 protein: CAWSGGQGPLPQHF

V gene: TRBV19
J gene: TRBJ1-5
CDR3 protein: CASSRGQINQPQHF

V gene: TRBV5-4
J gene: TRBJ2-2
CDR3 protein: CASSRLAGGANTGELFF

V gene: TRBV5-1
J gene: TRBJ2-3
CDR3 protein: CASKGGGLGTDTQYF

V gene: TRBV15
J gene: TRBJ1-2
CDR3 protein: CATSREDSGGYTF

V gene: TRBV11-1
J gene: TRBJ1-2
CDR3 protein: CASSLGQYYGYTF

V gene: TRBV9
J gene: TRBJ2-5
CDR3 protein: CASAPYLLQETQYF